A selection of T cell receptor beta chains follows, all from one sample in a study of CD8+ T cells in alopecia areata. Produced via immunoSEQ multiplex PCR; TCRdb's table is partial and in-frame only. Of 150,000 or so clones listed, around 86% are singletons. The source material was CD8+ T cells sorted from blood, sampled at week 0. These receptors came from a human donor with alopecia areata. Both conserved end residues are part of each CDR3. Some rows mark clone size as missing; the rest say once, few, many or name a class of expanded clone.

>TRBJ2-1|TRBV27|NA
CASTRLAGNEQFF
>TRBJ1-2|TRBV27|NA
CASSLTGMNYGYTF
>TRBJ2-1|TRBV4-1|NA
CASSQGGGRATFPEFF
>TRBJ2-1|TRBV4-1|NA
CAERDIDEQFF
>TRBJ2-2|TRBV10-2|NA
CASSLGTGELFF
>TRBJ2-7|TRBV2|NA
CAIGGGGDYEQYF
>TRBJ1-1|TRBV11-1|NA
CASSLAGTREAFF
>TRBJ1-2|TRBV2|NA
CASSGIGAWGGYTF
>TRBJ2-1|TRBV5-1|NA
CASSLGGSGIYNEQFF
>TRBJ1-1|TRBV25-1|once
CASSQGGALNTEAFF
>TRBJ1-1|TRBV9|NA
CASSVGDTEAFF
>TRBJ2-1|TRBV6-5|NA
CASSYGTGHRDEQFF
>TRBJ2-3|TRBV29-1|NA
CSVEAAGGTDTQYF
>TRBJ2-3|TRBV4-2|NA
CASSQETGTDTQYF
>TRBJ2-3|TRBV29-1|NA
CSALYERESTDTQYF
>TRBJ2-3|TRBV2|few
CASSGSWDYADTQYF